Below, 24 T cell receptor beta chains from the same sample are listed, as sequenced in a study of metastatic and nonmetastatic thyroid tumors. TCRdb re-called clones via MiXCR from the PCR reads. The table includes about 39,000 clones, around a fifth detected once. Prior to thyroid surgery, none of the patients had received any treatment. The sample consisted of blood. All receptors derive from a female donor with papillary thyroid cancer or a benign thyroid nodule (not recorded which). Some clones in this sample may be carry-over from other donors' samples.

The table lists this clone with many counts. Possible read error: a much larger clone is one base away. The same CDR3 also results from other DNA sequences found in this sample. The chain has TRBV6-2 or TRBV6-3 and TRBJ2-1; D possibly corresponds to TRBD2 (5 bases). Germline V CDR1 and CDR2: MNHEY, SVGEGT. The CDR3 consists of 15 residues. The CDR3, as DNA: TGTGCTAGCAGTTACGGCTCTAGCATCGACAATGAGCAGTTCTTC. It codes for CASSYGSSIDNEQFF.

V gene TRBV20-1 combines with J gene TRBJ1-5; TRBD1 matches at 7 bases. The CDR3 extends over 16 amino acids. Germline values: CDR1 DFQATT, CDR2 SNEGSKA (reference sequence). The junction had 11 bases not matched to a gene; V was cut back by 6 bases and J by 0 bases. CDR3 nucleotides: TGCAGTGCCACCATACCGGGACAGATTAGCAATCAGCCCCAGCATTTT. Translation gives CSATIPGQISNQPQHF.

This clone showed up many times. This sequence joins TRBV7-8 and TRBJ2-7; D may be TRBD1 (5 bases). Germline V gene data show CDR1 as SGHVS and CDR2 as FQNEAQ. The CDR3 is 16 residues long. The V and J ends lost 4 bases and 0 bases respectively, with 16 bases between them. CDR3 loop: CASSSRVAGHSYEQYF. As DNA, the CDR3 is TGTGCCAGCAGCTCCAGGGTCGCAGGGCACTCCTACGAGCAGTACTTC.

This clone turned up a few times. The gene calls are TRBV6-4 and TRBJ2-1; TRBD1 aligns across 9 bases. The germline V gene has CDR1 MRHNA and CDR2 SNTAGT. The trim removed 10 bases at V and 3 bases at J, leaving 4 bases unmatched. The CDR3 is made up of 13 amino acids. CDR3 DNA: TGTGCCATCCCGGGACAGGGCTACAATGAGCAGTTCTTC. Protein product: CAIPGQGYNEQFF.

This clone was recorded a few times. The V and J genes are TRBV27 and TRBJ2-7; D is possibly TRBD1 (5 bases). The germline CDR1 and CDR2 sequences are MNHEY and SMNVEV (reference sequence). Trimming took 9 bases from V and 1 from J, leaving 16 bases between them. CDR3 size: 14 residues. The CDR3, as DNA: TGTGCCAGTCGGATGACAGTCCATTCCTACGAGCAGTACTTC. It specifies CASRMTVHSYEQYF.

The genes are TRBV28 and TRBJ1-5; 10 positions match TRBD1. The germline V gene encodes CDR1 MDHEN and CDR2 SYDVKM. V was clipped by 11 bases and J by 1 base; unmatched bases: 8. The CDR3 loop spans 15 amino acids. Written as DNA, the CDR3 is TGTGCCTGGAGGGGACAGGGGTTGAGCAATCAGCCCCAGCATTTT. Its translation is CAWRGQGLSNQPQHF.

Sample share makes this clone medium-sized. V is TRBV20-1 and J is TRBJ1-1; the match to TRBD1 covers 7 bases. CDR1 DFQATT and CDR2 SNEGSKA come from the germline V gene (reference sequence). The length of the CDR3 is 16 residues. V shed 0 bases and J 3 bases; nucleotides not matched to a gene: 10. The CDR3 DNA sequence: TGCAGTGCTAGAGACCGTGCCAGGGGGTGGGACACTGAAGCTTTCTTT. Encoded protein: CSARDRARGWDTEAFF.

This clone was recorded at least ten times. The rearrangement uses TRBV6-1 and TRBJ2-5, with D hard to call. The CDR3 sequence is 12 residues long. Trimming shortened V by 6 bases and J by 5 bases, and 10 bases separated the two germline ends. The germline V gene has CDR1 MNHNS and CDR2 SASEGT. The CDR3 nucleotides read TGTGCCAGCAGCCCTCCCGGGGAGACCCAGTACTTC. Translation: CASSPPGETQYF.

This clone occurred a few times. The J gene is TRBJ2-7, the V gene TRBV20-1, with D perhaps matching TRBD1 (5 bases). Germline CDR1 DFQATT, CDR2 SNEGSKA (reference sequence). This CDR3 is built from 14 residues. V was cut by 3 bases and J by 0 bases, with 12 bases left in between. The CDR3 nucleotides are TGCAGTGCTAGTTTCCCAGACAGCTCCTACGAGCAGTACTTC. It is translated as CSASFPDSSYEQYF.

This clone was detected only a few times. Just one base apart from a much larger clone, this may be a read error. The chain couples TRBV24-1 to TRBJ2-3, with 10 bases that match TRBD2. CDR1 and CDR2 (germline): KGHDR, SFDVKD. The CDR3 runs 16 residues. CDR3 sequence (DNA): TGTGCCACCAGTGGCCGGACCCTAGCGGGAGCGGATAAGCAGTATTTT. Its protein is CATSGRTLAGADKQYF.

At least ten counts were recorded for this clone. Other DNA sequences from this sample encode an identical CDR3 as well. This sequence joins TRBV9 and TRBJ2-5, with 10 bases that match TRBD2. CDR1 SGDLS and CDR2 YYNGEE come from the germline V gene. Unmatched junction bases numbered 3, after V lost 3 bases and J lost 1 base. CDR3 size: 15 residues. The CDR3 loop is CASSGVAGGQETQYF. DNA of the CDR3: TGTGCCAGCAGCGGAGTAGCGGGAGGCCAAGAGACCCAGTACTTC.

A few counts support this clone. This sequence joins TRBV6-1 and TRBJ1-4; TRBD1 matches at 8 bases. The CDR3 consists of 14 residues. V lost 5 bases, J lost 4 bases, and 3 bases stayed unmatched. Germline loops: CDR1 MNHNS, CDR2 SASEGT. CDR3 region: CASSTGQGNEKLFF. CDR3 DNA: TGTGCCAGCAGTACAGGACAGGGTAATGAAAAACTGTTTTTT.

This clone has ten or more counts. The chain carries TRBV20-1 and TRBJ1-5; no clear D. The CDR3 consists of 14 residues. V dropped 3 bases and J dropped 0 bases, with 9 bases sitting between them. From germline, CDR1 is DFQATT and CDR2 SNEGSKA (reference sequence). CDR3: CSASSGYSNQPQHF. DNA of the CDR3: TGCAGTGCTAGCTCAGGCTATAGCAATCAGCCCCAGCATTTT.

The sample holds a few counts of this clone. The chain is built from TRBV6-1 and TRBJ2-7; the match to TRBD2 covers 10 bases. CDR1 and CDR2 from the germline V gene are MNHNS and SASEGT. J was trimmed by 0 bases and V by 1 base; bases with no gene match: 0. The length of the CDR3 is 15 residues. DNA of the CDR3: TGTGCCAGCAGTGAAGGGACTAGCGGCTCCTACGAGCAGTACTTC. The encoded protein is CASSEGTSGSYEQYF.

This clone was counted ten times or more. V is TRBV5-1 and J is TRBJ2-1; 7 bases line up with TRBD2. CDR1 and CDR2 (germline): SGHRS, YFSETQ. The junction had 9 bases not matched to a gene; V was cut back by 3 bases and J by 3 bases. The CDR3 totals 16 residues. In nucleotides, the CDR3 is TGCGCCAGCAGCTCCCGCGGACTAGGAATCTACAATGAGCAGTTCTTC. This encodes CASSSRGLGIYNEQFF.

As regards this clone: A much larger clone sits a single nucleotide away, making a read error possible. This chain uses TRBV20-1 with TRBJ2-6, with D tentatively TRBD1 or TRBD2 (5 bases each). This CDR3 comprises 14 residues. The V gene lost 6 bases and the J gene lost 8 bases, with 17 bases spanning the gap. The germline CDR1 and CDR2 sequences are DFQATT and SNEGSKA (reference sequence). In DNA form, the CDR3 reads TGCAGTGCCACGCCCCCCGAGGGGTCCAACGTCCTGACTTTC. Translation: CSATPPEGSNVLTF.

This clone was recorded many times. V usage is TRBV19 and J usage is TRBJ2-1, with no clear D. Per the germline V gene, CDR1 is LNHDA and CDR2 is SQIVND (reference sequence). V lost 4 bases to trimming and J lost 3 bases, with 7 bases between them. This CDR3 has 13 residues. The CDR3 bases are TGTGCCAGTAGTAAGGGCAACTACAATGAGCAGTTCTTC. Its translation is CASSKGNYNEQFF.

The sample holds many counts of this clone. The rearrangement links TRBV20-1 to TRBJ2-1; no definite D call. Trimming took 7 bases from V and 8 from J, leaving 15 bases between them. This CDR3 has 12 residues. Germline CDR1 and CDR2: DFQATT and SNEGSKA (reference sequence). CDR3 sequence (DNA): TGCAGTGTAGGTGTAGCTAGGGATGAGCAGTTCTTC. Amino acid sequence: CSVGVARDEQFF.

Ten or more counts support this clone. V usage is TRBV11-2 and J usage is TRBJ2-3; D gene ambiguous. CDR3 size: 12 residues. CDR1 SGHAT and CDR2 FQNNGV come from the germline V gene. Trimming took 5 bases from V and 6 from J, leaving 9 bases between them. CDR3 coding DNA: TGTGCCAGCAGCCCCGGCCGTGATACGCAGTATTTT. Protein product: CASSPGRDTQYF. Based on the CDR3 plus reference TRBV11-2 and TRBJ2-3, the full variable domain is EAGVAQSPRYKIIEKRQSVAFWCNPISGHATLYWYQQILGQGPKLLIQFQNNGVVDDSQLPKDRFSAERLKGVDSTLKIQPAKLEDSAVYLCASSPGRDTQYFGPGTRLTVL.

This clone was observed a few times. This may come from a read error, since a much larger clone is one base off. This CDR3 is CASRRKGAGDTQYF. The CDR3 DNA sequence: TGTGCCAGTAGGAGGAAAGGGGCTGGAGATACGCAGTATTTT. The rearrangement uses TRBV19 and TRBJ2-3, with D possibly being TRBD1 (5 bases). The CDR3 spans 14 residues. Trimming removed 6 bases at V and 5 bases at J, with 15 bases between. Germline V gene sequence: CDR1 LNHDA, CDR2 SQIVND (reference sequence).

In its sample, this clone was seen once. The V gene is TRBV20-1, the J gene TRBJ2-7; no reliable D call. Germline V gives CDR1 DFQATT, CDR2 SNEGSKA (reference sequence). This CDR3 is 14 amino acids long. The V end was cut by 4 bases, the J end by 1 base, with 14 bases between. In DNA, the CDR3 is TGCAGTGCTACGTTCTGGGGTGGTTCCTACGAGCAGTACTTC. Protein sequence: CSATFWGGSYEQYF.

This clone was counted at least ten times. The CDR3 spells CASSRTEDYGYTF. DNA of the CDR3: TGTGCCAGCAGCCGGACAGAGGACTATGGCTACACCTTC. The chain couples TRBV7-9 to TRBJ1-2; the D gene is possibly TRBD1 (6 bases). Germline V CDR1 and CDR2: SEHNR, FQNEAQ (reference sequence). The CDR3 sequence is 13 residues long. Between the trimmed V and J ends, which lost 5 bases and 3 bases, there was a span of 10 bases.

This clone was recorded a few times. With a much larger clone just one base away, this may be a read error. Other DNA sequences in this sample translate to the same CDR3. V is TRBV11-2 and J is TRBJ2-1, with D possibly matching TRBD1 (6 bases). V was pared by 5 bases and J by 10 bases, with 21 bases between. CDR3 size: 15 residues. From germline, CDR1 is SGHAT and CDR2 FQNNGV. This CDR3 is CASSPLGARSGEQFF. CDR3 nucleotide sequence: TGTGCCAGCAGCCCCTTGGGGGCCCGTTCAGGCGAGCAGTTCTTC. Variable domain in full (rest from reference TRBV11-2 and TRBJ2-1): EAGVAQSPRYKIIEKRQSVAFWCNPISGHATLYWYQQILGQGPKLLIQFQNNGVVDDSQLPKDRFSAERLKGVDSTLKIQPAKLEDSAVYLCASSPLGARSGEQFFGPGTRLTVL.

This clone showed up just a few times. The conserved phenylalanine or tryptophan is not found at the CDR3 terminus, so this likely reflects a read error. The CDR3 region has the DNA TGTGCCAGCAGCGACAGGGGCGGCGGGTATCAGCCCCAGCATTCT. This encodes CASSDRGGGYQPQHS. The rearrangement links TRBV28 to TRBJ1-5; 8 bases are shared with TRBD1. V was pared by 6 bases and J by 5 bases, with 9 bases of the junction left unmatched. Germline V gene data show CDR1 as MDHEN and CDR2 as SYDVKM. The CDR3 has 15 residues.